Each of the 21 T cell receptor beta chains below was sequenced from the same sample in a study of high-grade serous ovarian cancer treatment subgroups. The repertoire was sequenced with immunoSEQ multiplex PCR; TCRdb's copy has only in-frame clones and lacks some. The sample shows roughly 8,300 clones, more than 55% of them seen only once. The tumor samples were collected prior to definitive surgery or chemotherapy. The sequenced material came from tumor tissue. These TCRs come from a human donor with high-grade serous ovarian cancer.

The genes are TRBV5-6 and TRBJ2-5; D is unresolved. The DNA end is more similar to TRBJ2-7, so the J call may be wrong. Germline assignment: CDR1 SGHDT and CDR2 YYEEEE. CDR3 length equals 14 residues. The CDR3 sequence: CASSFIAASYEQYF. The CDR3 nucleotides read TGTGCCAGCAGCTTCATTGCAGCTTCCTACGAGCAGTACTTC.

This clone occurred once. The chain links TRBV25-1 to TRBJ1-5, with D perhaps TRBD1 (6 bases). This CDR3 contains 14 residues. The germline V and J ends were trimmed by 2 bases and 6 bases, with 11 bases remaining between them. The germline V gene has CDR1 MGHDK and CDR2 SYGVNS. As DNA, the CDR3 is TGTGCCAGCAGTGAACTATCGGACAGTCAGCCCCAGCATTTT. Translation gives CASSELSDSQPQHF. The full variable domain, rest sourced from reference TRBV25-1 and TRBJ1-5, is EADIYQTPRYLVIGTGKKITLECSQTMGHDKMYWYQQDPGMELHLIHYSYGVNSTEKGDLSSESTVSRIRTEHFPLTLESARPSHTSQYLCASSELSDSQPQHFGDGTRLSIL.

V is TRBV4-3 and J is TRBJ2-1, with D unclear. Germline-derived CDR1 and CDR2 are LGHNA and YSLEER. V was pared by 4 bases and J by 2 bases, with 12 bases between. The CDR3 sequence is 15 residues long. CDR3 bases: TGCGCCAGCAGCCCCGGATCCGCCGCCTACAATGAGCAGTTCTTC. Protein sequence: CASSPGSAAYNEQFF.

Only a few counts were recorded for this clone. V usage is TRBV9 and J usage is TRBJ1-5; D uncertain. The CDR3 spans 13 residues. V dropped 2 bases and J dropped 5 bases, with 8 bases sitting between them. Germline-derived CDR1 and CDR2 are SGDLS and YYNGEE. The CDR3 DNA is TGTGCCAGCAGCGTCCAGCCAGATCAGCCCCAGCATTTT. This translates into CASSVQPDQPQHF.

J is TRBJ2-1 and V is TRBV6-5, with 8 bases that match TRBD1. J lost 8 bases, V lost 2 bases, and 11 bases had no gene match. Germline lookup yields CDR1 MNHEY and CDR2 SVGAGI. The CDR3 sequence is 16 residues long. This CDR3 reads CASSYVGTGRPDEQFF. Written as DNA, the CDR3 is TGTGCCAGCAGTTACGTCGGGACAGGCAGACCGGATGAGCAGTTCTTC.

CDR3 protein: CSVSFYEQFF. The CDR3 DNA follows: TGCAGCGTGAGTTTTTATGAGCAGTTCTTC. The chain combines TRBV29-1 with TRBJ2-1; D unclear. The germline V gene encodes CDR1 SQVTM and CDR2 ANQGSEA. Trimming took off 6 bases at V and 8 bases at J, with 8 bases between the two ends. The CDR3 has 10 amino acids.

The chain is built from TRBV4-3 and TRBJ2-1, with D perhaps TRBD2 (6 bases). CDR1 is LGHNA, CDR2 YSLEER, per germline. This CDR3 comprises 16 residues. The V end lost 4 bases, the J end lost 1 base, and 14 bases lay between the germline ends. Here the CDR3 reads CASSPNSGTSYNEQFF. The CDR3 nucleotides are TGCGCCAGCAGCCCAAATAGCGGAACTTCCTACAATGAGCAGTTCTTC.

The chain uses TRBV15 and TRBJ2-4; possibly TRBD1 for D (6 bases). The germline V gene encodes CDR1 LNHNV and CDR2 YYDKDF (reference sequence). V was cut by 6 bases and J by 0 bases, with 12 bases left in between. The CDR3 length is 15 residues. As DNA, the CDR3 is TGTGCCACCAGGAAGACAGGAGTAGCCAAAAACATTCAGTACTTC. As protein: CATRKTGVAKNIQYF. Drawing the rest from reference TRBV15 and TRBJ2-4, the complete variable domain is DAMVIQNPRYQVTQFGKPVTLSCSQTLNHNVMYWYQQKSSQAPKLLFHYYDKDFNNEADTPDNFQSRRPNTSFCFLDIRSPGLGDTAMYLCATRKTGVAKNIQYFGAGTRLSVL.

V usage is TRBV28 and J usage is TRBJ1-5; D gene uncertain. Germline CDR1 reads MDHEN; CDR2 reads SYDVKM. The CDR3 extends over 16 amino acids. V dropped 5 bases and J dropped 6 bases, with 20 bases sitting between them. DNA for the CDR3: TGTGCCAGCAGTGGGGTTCGTGGTCTGACCGGTCAGCCCCAGCATTTT. This encodes CASSGVRGLTGQPQHF.

The table lists this clone with a count of one. The chain combines TRBV7-3 with TRBJ2-5; no reliable D call. The ends were cut back, 0 bases at V and 1 base at J, with 9 bases in the middle. CDR1 and CDR2 (germline): SGHTA, FQGTGA. The CDR3 loop spans 15 amino acids. The CDR3 nucleotides read TGTGCCAGCAGCTTAACGGCGATTAGCCAAGAGACCCAGTACTTC. This translates into CASSLTAISQETQYF.

The gene calls are TRBV6-6 and TRBJ1-1, with D maybe TRBD1 (5 bases). This CDR3 comprises 15 residues. Germline lookup yields CDR1 MNHNY and CDR2 SVGAGI (reference sequence). V was pared by 9 bases and J by 1 base, with 18 bases between. The CDR3 DNA reads TGTGCCAGTTCCCCCGGGGGGGTGGGGAACACTGAAGCTTTCTTT. Translation gives CASSPGGVGNTEAFF.

The V gene is TRBV6-4, the J gene TRBJ2-7; TRBD2 matches at 7 bases. The CDR3 spans 13 residues. The junction had 3 bases not matched to a gene; V was cut back by 5 bases and J by 2 bases. Germline V gene lookup returns CDR1 MRHNA and CDR2 SNTAGT. CDR3 in DNA: TGTGCCAGCAGTCTAGCGGAGGCCTACGAGCAGTACTTC. It specifies CASSLAEAYEQYF.

The chain carries TRBV5-3 and TRBJ1-2, with D unresolved. TRBV5-3 is classed as an ORF, of uncertain function. The CDR3 is 12 residues long. With 5 bases removed from V and 5 bases from J, the gap between germline ends came to 10 bases. CDR3 DNA sequence: TGTGCCAGAAGGTGGGCGAGGTATGGCTACACCTTC. It is translated as CARRWARYGYTF.

This rearrangement joins TRBV5-4 to TRBJ2-3; TRBD1 or TRBD2 may be the D gene (5 bases each). This CDR3 has 15 amino acids. In germline, CDR1 is SGHNT, CDR2 YYREEE (reference sequence). V was cut by 1 base and J by 4 bases, with 13 bases left in between. CDR3 sequence: CASSLSGTGPDTQYF. The CDR3 DNA reads TGTGCCAGCAGCTTGTCGGGGACGGGTCCAGATACGCAGTATTTT.

The CDR3 nucleotides read TGTGCCAGCAGCTTCGCCGGGACTAGCGTCAATGAGCAGTTCTTC. It translates to CASSFAGTSVNEQFF. The chain is built from TRBV5-4 and TRBJ2-1; TRBD2 agrees at 10 bases. The CDR3 extends over 15 amino acids. J was trimmed by 6 bases and V by 2 bases; bases with no gene match: 5. Germline values: CDR1 SGHNT, CDR2 YYREEE (reference sequence).

This chain uses TRBV7-2 with TRBJ2-1, with 7 bases fitting TRBD2. In germline, CDR1 is SGHTA, CDR2 FQGNSA. CDR3 length: 15 residues. V lost 4 bases and J lost 4; bases outside the gene matches: 7. The CDR3: CASSSQRGTYNEQFF. The CDR3 region has the DNA TGTGCCAGCAGCTCTCAGCGGGGTACTTACAATGAGCAGTTCTTC. Filled out from reference TRBV7-2 and TRBJ2-1, the complete variable domain reads GAGVSQSPSNKVTEKGKDVELRCDPISGHTALYWYRQSLGQGLEFLIYFQGNSAPDKSGLPSDRFSAERTGGSVSTLTIQRTQQEDSAVYLCASSSQRGTYNEQFFGPGTRLTVL.

The rearrangement links TRBV7-2 to TRBJ2-7, with 13 bases that match TRBD2. This CDR3 is built from 14 residues. The germline V gene has CDR1 SGHTA and CDR2 FQGNSA. V lost 6 bases, J lost 1 base, and 0 bases stayed unmatched. The CDR3 region has the DNA TGTGCCAGCAGGGGACTAGCGGGATCCTACGAGCAGTACTTC. This gives the protein CASRGLAGSYEQYF.

This chain uses TRBV4-3 with TRBJ1-2; D is possibly TRBD1 (6 bases). Trimming shortened V by 4 bases and J by 4 bases, and 19 bases separated the two germline ends. Germline loops: CDR1 LGHNA, CDR2 YSLEER. The CDR3 runs to 16 residues. The DNA of the CDR3 is TGCGCCAGCAGCCCTCAACAGGGTCGGGGAGGCTATGGCTACACCTTC. Translated, it gives CASSPQQGRGGYGYTF.

This clone was seen a few times. CDR3 nucleotides: TGTGCCAGCTCCCCCCGGACAGCCGGCTCTGGAAACACCATATATTTT. Its protein is CASSPRTAGSGNTIYF. The J gene is TRBJ1-3, the V gene TRBV18, with D perhaps TRBD1 (6 bases). V lost 6 bases and J lost 0, with 15 bases in between. The CDR3 spans 16 residues. Germline CDR1 KGHSH, CDR2 LQKENI.

There are a few counts of this clone. V is TRBV7-9 and J is TRBJ1-4; tentative D call: TRBD1 (5 bases). V lost 6 bases and J 5 bases, leaving 10 bases between the germline ends. The germline CDR1 and CDR2 sequences are SEHNR and FQNEAQ (reference sequence). CDR3 size: 13 residues. CDR3 coding DNA: TGTGCCAGCAGGAAGGGGTCAAATGAAAAACTGTTTTTT. Its protein product is CASRKGSNEKLFF.

The genes are TRBV6-1 and TRBJ2-5; maybe TRBD2 (5 bases). The assigned J gene may be wrong: the sequence end matches TRBJ2-7 better. The germline gives CDR1 MNHNS, CDR2 SASEGT. This CDR3 is built from 15 residues. The CDR3 DNA reads TGTGCCAGCAGTGAAGCGGAGAGGGCACCCTACGAGCAGTACTTC. Translated: CASSEAERAPYEQYF.